This T cell receptor beta chain was recovered during a study of T cells after yellow fever vaccination. In the study overall: Researchers used SMART-Seq v4 Ultra Low Input to prepare fractions that had low cell numbers. Study results and caveats: The study noted that FACS-sorted repertoires could contain abundant clonotypes contaminating from the bulk population. The booster saw the reappearance of most primary-vaccination clones (about 95% CD4, around 88% CD8).

This clonotype was recorded at least ten times. Its antigen is unidentified. Synthesis of TCR cDNA relied on 5'RACE template switching, which attached a universal primer site and UMIs. TCRdb passed the 5' RACE reads through MiXCR, listing each CDR3 protein once. The repertoire holds a few hundred thousand distinct CDR3 sequences, with approximately 6% as singletons. Unmatched junction bases numbered 3, after V lost 5 bases and J lost 1 base. This CDR3 contains 14 residues. The receptor comes from a man in his thirties or forties who received the YFV17D yellow fever vaccine. The chain carries TRBV12-3 or TRBV12-4 and TRBJ2-5; 8 nucleotides line up with TRBD1. This specimen was PBMCs, taken 5 days after the yellow fever booster vaccination. CDR3 loop: CASSRTGGQETQYF. The CDR3, as DNA: TGTGCCAGCAGTCGAACAGGGGGCCAAGAGACCCAGTACTTC.